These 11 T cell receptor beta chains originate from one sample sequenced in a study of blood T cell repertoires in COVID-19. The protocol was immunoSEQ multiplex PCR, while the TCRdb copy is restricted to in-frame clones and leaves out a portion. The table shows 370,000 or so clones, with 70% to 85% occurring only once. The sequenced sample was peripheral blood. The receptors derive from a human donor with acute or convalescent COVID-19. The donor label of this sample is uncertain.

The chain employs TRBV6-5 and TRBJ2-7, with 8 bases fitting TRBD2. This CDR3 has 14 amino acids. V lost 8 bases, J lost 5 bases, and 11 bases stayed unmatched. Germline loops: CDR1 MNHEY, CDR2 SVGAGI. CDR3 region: CASRRPGGVHEQYF. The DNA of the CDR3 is TGTGCCAGCCGCAGACCCGGGGGGGTCCACGAGCAGTACTTC.

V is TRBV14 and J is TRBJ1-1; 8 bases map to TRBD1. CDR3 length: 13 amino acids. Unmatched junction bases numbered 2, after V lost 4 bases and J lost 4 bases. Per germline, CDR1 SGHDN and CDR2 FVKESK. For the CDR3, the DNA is TGTGCCAGCAGCCTTCAGGGGGCCACTGAAGCTTTCTTT. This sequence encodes CASSLQGATEAFF.

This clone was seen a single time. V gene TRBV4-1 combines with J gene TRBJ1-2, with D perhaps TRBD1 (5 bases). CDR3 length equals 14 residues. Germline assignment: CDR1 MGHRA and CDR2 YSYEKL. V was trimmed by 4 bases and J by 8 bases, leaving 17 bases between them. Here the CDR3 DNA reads TGCGCCAGCAGCCTCCAAAGGGACGGAGGGGGCTACACCTTC. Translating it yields CASSLQRDGGGYTF.

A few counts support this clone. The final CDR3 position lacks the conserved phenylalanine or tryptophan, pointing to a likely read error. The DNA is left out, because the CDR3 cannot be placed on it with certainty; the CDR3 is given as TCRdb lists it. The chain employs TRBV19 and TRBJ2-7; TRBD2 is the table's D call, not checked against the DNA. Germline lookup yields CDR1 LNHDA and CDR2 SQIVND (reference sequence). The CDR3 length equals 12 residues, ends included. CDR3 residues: CASSIALAGGFS.

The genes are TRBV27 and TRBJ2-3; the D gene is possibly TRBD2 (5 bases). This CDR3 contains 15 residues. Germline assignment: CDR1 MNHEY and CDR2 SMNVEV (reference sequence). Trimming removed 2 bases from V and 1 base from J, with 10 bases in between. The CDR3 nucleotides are TGTGCCAGCAGTTTAGGACTGGGAGGCACAGATACGCAGTATTTT. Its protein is CASSLGLGGTDTQYF.

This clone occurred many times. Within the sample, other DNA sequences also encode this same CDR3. In nucleotides, the CDR3 is TGTGCCAGCAGGAGACAGATGAACACTGAAGCTTTCTTT. Encoded protein: CASRRQMNTEAFF. The chain recombines TRBV6-5 with TRBJ1-1, with D possibly being TRBD1 (5 bases). The V end was cut by 6 bases, the J end by 0 bases, with 8 bases between. This CDR3 comprises 13 residues. Looked up from germline, CDR1 is MNHEY and CDR2 is SVGAGI.

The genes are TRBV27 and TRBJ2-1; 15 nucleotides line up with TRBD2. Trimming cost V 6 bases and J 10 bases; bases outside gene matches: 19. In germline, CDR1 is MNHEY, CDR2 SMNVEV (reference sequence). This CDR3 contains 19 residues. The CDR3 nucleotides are TGTGCCAGCAGACCCATATTCTCAGGACTAGCGGGAGGGCCTGGGGAGCAGTTCTTC. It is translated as CASRPIFSGLAGGPGEQFF.

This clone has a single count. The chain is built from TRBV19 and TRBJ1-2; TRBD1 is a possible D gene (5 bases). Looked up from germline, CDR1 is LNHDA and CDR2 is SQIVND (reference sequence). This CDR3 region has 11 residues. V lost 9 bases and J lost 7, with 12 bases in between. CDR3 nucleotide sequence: TGTGCCAGCCGCAGCGGGGCTGGCTACACCTTC. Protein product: CASRSGAGYTF. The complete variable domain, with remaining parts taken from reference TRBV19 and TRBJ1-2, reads DGGITQSPKYLFRKEGQNVTLSCEQNLNHDAMYWYRQDPGQGLRLIYYSQIVNDFQKGDIAEGYSVSREKKESFPLTVTSAQKNPTAFYLCASRSGAGYTFGSGTRLTVV.

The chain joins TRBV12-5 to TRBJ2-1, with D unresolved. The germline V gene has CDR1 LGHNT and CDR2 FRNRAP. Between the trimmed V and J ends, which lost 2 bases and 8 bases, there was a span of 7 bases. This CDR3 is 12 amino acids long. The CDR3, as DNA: TGTGCTAGTGGTTTGTCCCCCTATGAGCAGTTCTTC. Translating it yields CASGLSPYEQFF.

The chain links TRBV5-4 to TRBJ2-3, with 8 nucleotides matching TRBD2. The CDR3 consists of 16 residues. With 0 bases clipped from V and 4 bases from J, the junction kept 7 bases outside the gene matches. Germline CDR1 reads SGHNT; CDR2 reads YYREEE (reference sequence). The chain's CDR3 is CASSLGREGLADTQYF. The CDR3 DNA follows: TGTGCCAGCAGCTTGGGTCGGGAGGGCCTGGCAGATACGCAGTATTTT.

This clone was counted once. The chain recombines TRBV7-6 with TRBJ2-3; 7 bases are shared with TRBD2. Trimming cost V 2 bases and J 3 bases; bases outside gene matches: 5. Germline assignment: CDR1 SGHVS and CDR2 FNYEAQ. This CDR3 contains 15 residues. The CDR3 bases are TGTGCCAGCAGCTTACCGGGGGGTTGGACAGATACGCAGTATTTT. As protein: CASSLPGGWTDTQYF.